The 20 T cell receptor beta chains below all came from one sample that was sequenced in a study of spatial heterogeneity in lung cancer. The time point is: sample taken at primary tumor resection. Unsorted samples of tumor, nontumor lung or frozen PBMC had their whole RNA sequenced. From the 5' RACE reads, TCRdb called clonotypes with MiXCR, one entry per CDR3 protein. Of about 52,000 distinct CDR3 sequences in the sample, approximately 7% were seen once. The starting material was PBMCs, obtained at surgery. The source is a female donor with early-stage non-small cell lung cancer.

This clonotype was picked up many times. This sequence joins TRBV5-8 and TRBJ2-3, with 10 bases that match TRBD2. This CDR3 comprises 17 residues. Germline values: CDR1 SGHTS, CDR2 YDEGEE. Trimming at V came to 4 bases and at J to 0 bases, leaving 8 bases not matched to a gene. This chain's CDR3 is CASSHGLAASSTDTQYF. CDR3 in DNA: TGTGCCAGCAGCCATGGACTAGCGGCTTCTAGCACAGATACGCAGTATTTT. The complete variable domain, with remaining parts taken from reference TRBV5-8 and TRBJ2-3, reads EAGVTQSPTHLIKTRGQQATLRCSPISGHTSVYWYQQALGLGLQFLLWYDEGEERNRGNFPPRFSGRQFPNYSSELNVNALELEDSALYLCASSHGLAASSTDTQYFGPGTRLTVL.

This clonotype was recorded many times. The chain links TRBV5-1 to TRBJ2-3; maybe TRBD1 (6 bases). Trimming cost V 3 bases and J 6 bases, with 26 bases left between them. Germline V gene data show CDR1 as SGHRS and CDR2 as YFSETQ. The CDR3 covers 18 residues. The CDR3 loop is CASSSGPTAGEFLDTQYF. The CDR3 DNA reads TGCGCCAGCAGCTCGGGGCCCACGGCAGGGGAATTTTTGGATACGCAGTATTTT.

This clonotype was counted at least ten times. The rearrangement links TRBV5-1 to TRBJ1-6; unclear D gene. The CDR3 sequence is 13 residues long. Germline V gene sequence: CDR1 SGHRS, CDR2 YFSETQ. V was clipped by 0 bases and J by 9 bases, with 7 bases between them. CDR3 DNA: TGCGCCAGCAGCTTGGGTAACAGTTCACCCCTCCACTTT. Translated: CASSLGNSSPLHF.

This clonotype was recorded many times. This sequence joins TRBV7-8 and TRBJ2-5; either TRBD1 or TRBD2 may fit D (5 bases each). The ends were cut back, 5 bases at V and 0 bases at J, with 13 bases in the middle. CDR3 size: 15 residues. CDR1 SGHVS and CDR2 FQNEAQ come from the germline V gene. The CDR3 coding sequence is TGTGCCAGCAGCCCCGGGACGGGGTACCAAGAGACCCAGTACTTC. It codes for CASSPGTGYQETQYF.

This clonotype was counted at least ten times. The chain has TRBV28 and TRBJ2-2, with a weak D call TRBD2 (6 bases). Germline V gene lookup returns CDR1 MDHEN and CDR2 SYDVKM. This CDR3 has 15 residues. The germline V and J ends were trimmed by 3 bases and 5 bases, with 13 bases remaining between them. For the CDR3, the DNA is TGTGCCAGCAGTTTCTCGGGGGTCACGACCGGGGAGCTGTTTTTT. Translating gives CASSFSGVTTGELFF.

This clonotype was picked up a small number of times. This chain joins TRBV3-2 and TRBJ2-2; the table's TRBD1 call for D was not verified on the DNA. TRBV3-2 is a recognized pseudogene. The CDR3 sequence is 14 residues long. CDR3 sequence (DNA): TGTGCCAGCAGCCCCTTCGGGCGCACCGGGGAGCTGTTTTTT. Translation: CASSPFGRTGELFF.

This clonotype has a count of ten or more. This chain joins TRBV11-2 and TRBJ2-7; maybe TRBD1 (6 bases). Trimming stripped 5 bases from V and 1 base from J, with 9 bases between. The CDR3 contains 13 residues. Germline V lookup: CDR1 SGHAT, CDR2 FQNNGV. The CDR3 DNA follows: TGTGCCAGCAGCCCAGGGGAGTCCTACGAGCAGTACTTC. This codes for CASSPGESYEQYF.

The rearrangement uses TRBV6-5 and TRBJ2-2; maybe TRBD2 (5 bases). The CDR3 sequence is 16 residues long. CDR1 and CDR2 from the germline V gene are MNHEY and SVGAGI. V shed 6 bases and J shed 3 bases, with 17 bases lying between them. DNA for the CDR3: TGTGCCAGCAGCCCCGGGTCCGCCGGGGACACCGGGGAGCTGTTTTTT. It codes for CASSPGSAGDTGELFF.

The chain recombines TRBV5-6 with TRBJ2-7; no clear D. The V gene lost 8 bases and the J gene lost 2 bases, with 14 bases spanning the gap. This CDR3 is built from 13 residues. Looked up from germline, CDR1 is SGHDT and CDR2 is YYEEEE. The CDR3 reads CASRINAPYEQYF. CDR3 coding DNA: TGTGCCAGTCGCATTAACGCTCCCTACGAGCAGTACTTC.

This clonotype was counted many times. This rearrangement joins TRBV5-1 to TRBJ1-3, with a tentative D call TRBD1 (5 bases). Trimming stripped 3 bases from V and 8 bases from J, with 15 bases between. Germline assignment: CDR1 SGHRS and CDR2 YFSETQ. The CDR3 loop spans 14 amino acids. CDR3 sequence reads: CASSSGRNPDTIYF. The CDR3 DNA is TGCGCCAGCAGCTCGGGACGGAATCCTGACACCATATATTTT.

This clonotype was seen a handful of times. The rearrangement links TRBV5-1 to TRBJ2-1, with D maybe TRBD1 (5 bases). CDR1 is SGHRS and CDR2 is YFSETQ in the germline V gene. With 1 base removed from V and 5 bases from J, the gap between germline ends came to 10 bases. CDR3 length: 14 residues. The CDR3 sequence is CASSLFQGNNEQFF. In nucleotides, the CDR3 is TGCGCCAGCAGCTTGTTTCAGGGCAACAATGAGCAGTTCTTC.

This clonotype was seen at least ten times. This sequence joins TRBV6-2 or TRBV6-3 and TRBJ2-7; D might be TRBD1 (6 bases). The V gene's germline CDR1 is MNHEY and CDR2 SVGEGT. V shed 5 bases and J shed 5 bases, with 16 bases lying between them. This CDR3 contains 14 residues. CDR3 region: CASSPQGRRNEQYF. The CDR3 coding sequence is TGTGCCAGCAGTCCTCAGGGGAGAAGGAACGAGCAGTACTTC.

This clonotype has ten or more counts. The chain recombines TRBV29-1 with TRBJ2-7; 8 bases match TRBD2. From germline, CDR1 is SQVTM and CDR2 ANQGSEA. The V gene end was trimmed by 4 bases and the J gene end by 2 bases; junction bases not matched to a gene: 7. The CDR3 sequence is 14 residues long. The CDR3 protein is CSVAPGGVTYEQYF. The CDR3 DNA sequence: TGCAGCGTTGCCCCGGGGGGGGTGACCTACGAGCAGTACTTC.

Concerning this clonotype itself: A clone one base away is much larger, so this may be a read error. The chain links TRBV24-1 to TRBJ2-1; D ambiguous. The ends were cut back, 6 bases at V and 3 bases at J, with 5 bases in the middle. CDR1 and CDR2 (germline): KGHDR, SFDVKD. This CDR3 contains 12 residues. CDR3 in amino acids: CATSCRYNEQFF. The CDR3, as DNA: TGTGCCACCAGTTGCCGCTACAATGAGCAGTTCTTC.

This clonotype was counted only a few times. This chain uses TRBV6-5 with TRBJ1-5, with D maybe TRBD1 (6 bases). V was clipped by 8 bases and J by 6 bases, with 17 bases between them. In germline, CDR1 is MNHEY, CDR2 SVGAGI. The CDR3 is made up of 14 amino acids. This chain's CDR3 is CASGGRGAGQPQHF. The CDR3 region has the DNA TGTGCCAGCGGGGGCAGGGGAGCGGGTCAGCCCCAGCATTTT.

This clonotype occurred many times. The CDR3 here is CASSPGQPYEQYF. For the CDR3, the DNA is TGTGCCAGCAGCCCGGGACAGCCCTACGAGCAGTACTTC. This chain connects TRBV7-6 to TRBJ2-7, with TRBD1 matching 7 bases. CDR1 is SGHVS and CDR2 is FNYEAQ in the germline V gene. CDR3 length equals 13 residues. V was clipped by 5 bases and J by 2 bases; unmatched bases: 3.

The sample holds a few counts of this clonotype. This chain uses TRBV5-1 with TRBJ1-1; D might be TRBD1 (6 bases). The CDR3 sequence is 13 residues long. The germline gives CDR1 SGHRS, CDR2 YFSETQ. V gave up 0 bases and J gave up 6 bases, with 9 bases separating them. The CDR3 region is CASSLGDIPEAFF. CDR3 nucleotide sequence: TGCGCCAGCAGCTTGGGGGACATCCCTGAAGCTTTCTTT.

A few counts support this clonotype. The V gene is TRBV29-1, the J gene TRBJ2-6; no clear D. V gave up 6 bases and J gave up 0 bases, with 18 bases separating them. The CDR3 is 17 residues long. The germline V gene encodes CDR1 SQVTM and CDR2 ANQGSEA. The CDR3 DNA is TGCAGCGTCTCCGTGGTGTCTTTCTCCTCTGGGGCCAACGTCCTGACTTTC. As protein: CSVSVVSFSSGANVLTF.

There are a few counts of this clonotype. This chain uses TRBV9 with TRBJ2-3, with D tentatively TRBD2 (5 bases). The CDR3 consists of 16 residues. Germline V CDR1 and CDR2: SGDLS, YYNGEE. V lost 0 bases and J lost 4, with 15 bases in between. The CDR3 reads CASSVAPTMVADTQYF. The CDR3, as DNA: TGTGCCAGCAGCGTAGCTCCGACTATGGTCGCAGATACGCAGTATTTT.

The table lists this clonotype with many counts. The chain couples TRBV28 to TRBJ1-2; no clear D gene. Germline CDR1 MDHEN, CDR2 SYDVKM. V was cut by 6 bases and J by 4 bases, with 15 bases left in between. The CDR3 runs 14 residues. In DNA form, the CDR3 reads TGTGCCAGCAGGGCACCAGGTCAAACCTATGGCTACACCTTC. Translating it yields CASRAPGQTYGYTF.